A single sample gave rise to the 6 T cell receptor beta chains below, sequenced in a study of T cells in Graves' hyperthyroidism and ophthalmopathy (dated by TCRdb to between 2018 and 2021). Libraries were constructed by multiplex PCR. TCRdb shows the sequencer as Illumina HiSeq 2000. Amplification of TCR beta CDR3 regions was carried out from RNA transcripts. The first round of RT-PCR for the TCR CDR3 was performed with the HTBI primer set and the Qiagen OneStep RT-PCR kit. TCRdb reran the public reads through fastp at Q25 and MiXCR, keeping productive beta chains. Each record represents a unique CDR3 protein, reported with the most common genes and DNA among its rows. Across this sample there are over 700,000 distinct CDR3 sequences, with roughly 32% seen only once. Together, the top ten hold around 32% of the sample. The sample consisted of blood. The source of these receptors is a middle-aged woman with Graves' hyperthyroidism.

This clonotype was seen only a few times. A much larger clonotype is one base distant, so this may be a read error. The J gene is TRBJ2-5, the V gene TRBV19, with unresolved D. The CDR3 runs to 13 residues. Trimming cost V 1 base and J 1 base, with 4 bases left between them. The germline gives CDR1 LNHDA, CDR2 SQIVND (reference sequence). CDR3: CASSIGVQETQYF. CDR3 bases: TGTGCCAGTAGTATAGGGGTCCAAGAGACCCAGTACTTC.

The chain employs TRBV5-4 and TRBJ2-7; no firm D call. This CDR3 is built from 15 residues. Trimming took 0 bases from V and 0 from J, leaving 10 bases between them. Germline CDR1 is SGHNT and CDR2 is YYREEE (reference sequence). In nucleotides, the CDR3 is TGTGCCAGCAGCTTGGTTGGGCGGAGCTCCTACGAGCAGTACTTC. As protein: CASSLVGRSSYEQYF.

This clonotype appeared many times. This chain joins TRBV11-2 and TRBJ1-2; no clear D. The length of the CDR3 is 17 residues. Trimming took off 3 bases at V and 1 base at J, with 18 bases between the two ends. Germline V CDR1 and CDR2: SGHAT, FQNNGV. CDR3 in amino acids: CASSFTLRHSDNYGYTF. CDR3 nucleotides: TGTGCCAGCAGCTTCACTCTGAGGCACAGCGATAACTATGGCTACACCTTC. Drawing the rest from reference TRBV11-2 and TRBJ1-2, the complete variable domain is EAGVAQSPRYKIIEKRQSVAFWCNPISGHATLYWYQQILGQGPKLLIQFQNNGVVDDSQLPKDRFSAERLKGVDSTLKIQPAKLEDSAVYLCASSFTLRHSDNYGYTFGSGTRLTVV.

This clonotype appeared many times. This chain uses TRBV7-2 with TRBJ2-5; 9 nucleotides align to TRBD2. This CDR3 is built from 16 residues. Germline trimming cut 1 base from V and 1 base from J; bases unmatched to any gene: 4. Germline CDR1 and CDR2: SGHTA and FQGNSA. The CDR3 spells CASSLGISGGQETQYF. The DNA for the CDR3 is TGTGCCAGCAGCTTAGGGATTAGCGGGGGCCAAGAGACCCAGTACTTC.

With regard to this clonotype: Mismatch with germline at one junction end may stem from a read error. The V call is TRBV10-3, the J call TRBJ2-6; 7 nucleotides line up with TRBD1. CDR3 length: 18 amino acids. Germline CDR1 is ENHRY and CDR2 is SYGVKD. The DNA for the CDR3 is TGTGCCAGCAGTTATTTCGGGACAGCTTCCTCTGGGGCCAACGTCCTGACTTTC. Its translation is CASSYFGTASSGANVLTF.

This rearrangement joins TRBV20-1 to TRBJ2-2; 12 nucleotides line up with TRBD1. Germline-derived CDR1 and CDR2 are DFQATT and SNEGSKA (reference sequence). The CDR3 sequence is 20 residues long. The trim removed 0 bases at V and 1 base at J, leaving 12 bases unmatched. CDR3 protein: CSARDLPGQGAGENTGELFF. Here the CDR3 DNA reads TGCAGTGCTAGAGATCTACCGGGACAGGGGGCCGGAGAGAACACCGGGGAGCTGTTTTTT.